This entry is about one T cell receptor (beta chain). This sample is part of a study of cytomegalovirus exposure and HLA in healthy donors. The V and J ends lost 7 bases and 4 bases respectively, with 18 bases between them. Germline CDR1 MNHNY, CDR2 SVGAGI (reference sequence). The CDR3 has 15 residues. Use of 60 Vbeta and 13 Jbeta primers characterized the PCR. Here immunoSEQ multiplex PCR was the method, and the copy in TCRdb shows in-frame clones only, minus some. Of 140,000 to 150,000 clones in the sample, around 75% were seen once. Source material: PBMCs. The sequence derives from a woman aged 18 to 35 in good health and CMV-seronegative. J is TRBJ2-3 and V is TRBV6-6; a possible D gene is TRBD1 (6 bases). The CDR3 loop reads CASTPSPRTADTQYF. The CDR3, as DNA: TGTGCCAGCACCCCCTCCCCCAGGACAGCAGATACGCAGTATTTT.